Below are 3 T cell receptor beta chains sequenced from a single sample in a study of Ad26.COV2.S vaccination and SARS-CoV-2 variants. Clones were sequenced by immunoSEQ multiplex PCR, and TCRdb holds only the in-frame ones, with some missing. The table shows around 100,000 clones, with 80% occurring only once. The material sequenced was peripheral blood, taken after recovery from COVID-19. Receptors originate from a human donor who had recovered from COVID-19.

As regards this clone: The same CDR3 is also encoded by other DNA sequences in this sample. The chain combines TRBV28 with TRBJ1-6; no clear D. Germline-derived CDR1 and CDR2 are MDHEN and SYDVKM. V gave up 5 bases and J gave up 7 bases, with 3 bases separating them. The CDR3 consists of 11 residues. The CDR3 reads CASSGNSPLHF. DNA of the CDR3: TGTGCCAGCAGTGGGAATTCACCCCTCCACTTT.

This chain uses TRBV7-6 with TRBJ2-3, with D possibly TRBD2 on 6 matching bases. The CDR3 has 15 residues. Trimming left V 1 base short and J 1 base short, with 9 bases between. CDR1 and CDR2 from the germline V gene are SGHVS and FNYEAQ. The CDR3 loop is CASSLGRGRTDTQYF. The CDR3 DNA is TGTGCCAGCAGCTTAGGGAGGGGCCGCACAGATACGCAGTATTTT. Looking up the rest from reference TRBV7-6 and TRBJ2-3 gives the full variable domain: GAGVSQSPRYKVTKRGQDVALRCDPISGHVSLYWYRQALGQGPEFLTYFNYEAQQDKSGLPNDRFSAERPEGSISTLTIQRTEQRDSAMYRCASSLGRGRTDTQYFGPGTRLTVL.

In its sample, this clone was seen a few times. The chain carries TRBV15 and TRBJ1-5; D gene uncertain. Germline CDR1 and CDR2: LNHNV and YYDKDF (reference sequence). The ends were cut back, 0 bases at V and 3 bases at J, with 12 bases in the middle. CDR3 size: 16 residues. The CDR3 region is CATSREDYMINQPQHF. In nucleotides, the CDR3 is TGTGCCACCAGCAGAGAGGACTATATGATCAATCAGCCCCAGCATTTT.